Below are 16 T cell receptor beta chains sequenced from a single sample in a study of technical replicates of blood from several donors. The data were produced by immunoSEQ multiplex PCR, yet TCRdb's version contains in-frame clones alone and is incomplete. The sample carries 91,000 or so clones, about 95% recorded once. Material: T cells isolated from PBMCs. These receptors all come from a human donor in good health.

The CDR3 sequence: CASSLYSSGTDTQYF. Written as DNA, the CDR3 is TGTGCCAGCAGTTTATATTCTAGCGGCACAGATACGCAGTATTTT. The chain joins TRBV27 to TRBJ2-3; perhaps TRBD2 as D (6 bases). Germline-derived CDR1 and CDR2 are MNHEY and SMNVEV (reference sequence). With 1 base removed from V and 1 base from J, the gap between germline ends came to 9 bases. This CDR3 has 15 residues.

This chain joins TRBV30 and TRBJ2-1; the match to TRBD2 covers 7 bases. The CDR3 spans 14 residues. V shed 3 bases, J shed 4 bases, and the junction held 6 bases outside the gene matches. Germline V gene lookup returns CDR1 GTSNPN and CDR2 SVGIG (reference sequence). This CDR3 reads CAWRGGRGYNEQFF. The CDR3 DNA sequence: TGTGCCTGGAGGGGCGGGCGGGGGTACAATGAGCAGTTCTTC.

V usage is TRBV2 and J usage is TRBJ2-2, with 10 bases lining up with TRBD1. J gave up 1 base and V 7 bases, and 3 bases lay outside the gene matches. Germline V CDR1 and CDR2: SNHLY, FYNNEI. The CDR3 is made up of 15 amino acids. This CDR3 reads CASIGQGGNTGELFF. The CDR3 nucleotides read TGTGCCAGCATCGGACAGGGGGGGAACACCGGGGAGCTGTTTTTT.

The chain joins TRBV30 to TRBJ2-7; TRBD1 matches 7 bases. In germline, CDR1 is GTSNPN, CDR2 SVGIG (reference sequence). The CDR3 consists of 11 residues. The V gene end was trimmed by 5 bases and the J gene end by 4 bases; junction bases not matched to a gene: 2. CDR3 loop: CAWATGYEQYF. The DNA of the CDR3 is TGTGCCTGGGCGACAGGGTACGAGCAGTACTTC. Full variable domain (rest looked up from reference TRBV30 and TRBJ2-7): SQTIHQWPATLVQPVGSPLSLECTVEGTSNPNLYWYRQAAGRGLQLLFYSVGIGQISSEVPQNLSASRPQDRQFILSSKKLLLSDSGFYLCAWATGYEQYFGPGTRLTVT.

A single count supports this clone. The V and J genes are TRBV5-4 and TRBJ2-5; 12 bases are a match to TRBD1. With 6 bases clipped from V and 5 bases from J, the junction kept 14 bases outside the gene matches. The CDR3 loop spans 17 amino acids. In germline, CDR1 is SGHNT, CDR2 YYREEE (reference sequence). The CDR3 nucleotides read TGTGCCAGCACCCAAAGCCCGGGACAGGGGGCATGGGAGACCCAGTACTTC. Amino acid sequence: CASTQSPGQGAWETQYF.

V usage is TRBV29-1 and J usage is TRBJ1-2; no reliable D call. The CDR3 contains 13 residues. Per the germline V gene, CDR1 is SQVTM and CDR2 is ANQGSEA. The V end lost 2 bases, the J end lost 4 bases, and 11 bases lay between the germline ends. As DNA, the CDR3 is TGCAGCGTTGAAAGGGAGAGTAGCTATGGCTACACCTTC. As protein: CSVERESSYGYTF.

The chain links TRBV7-9 to TRBJ2-3; a possible D gene is TRBD1 (6 bases). This CDR3 region has 17 residues. V was pared by 2 bases and J by 5 bases, with 20 bases between. The germline CDR1 and CDR2 sequences are SEHNR and FQNEAQ (reference sequence). CDR3 sequence reads: CASSLNSGLLQGDTQYF. CDR3 sequence (DNA): TGTGCCAGCAGCTTAAATAGTGGATTACTACAGGGAGATACGCAGTATTTT.

The chain employs TRBV13 and TRBJ2-1; 13 nucleotides match TRBD2. Germline CDR1 and CDR2: PRHDT and FYEKMQ (reference sequence). V lost 5 bases to trimming and J lost 5 bases; unmatched junction nucleotides: 3. This CDR3 contains 15 residues. The CDR3 DNA sequence: TGTGCCAGCAGCCCGGGACTAGCGGGAAACAATGAGCAGTTCTTC. This gives the protein CASSPGLAGNNEQFF.

The chain recombines TRBV6-5 with TRBJ2-3, with 9 bases fitting TRBD2. The CDR3 runs to 14 residues. Trimming at V came to 3 bases and at J to 8 bases, leaving 6 bases not matched to a gene. The V gene's germline CDR1 is MNHEY and CDR2 SVGAGI. The CDR3 DNA is TGTGCCAGCAGTTATAGCGGGAGAGGGGGTACGCAGTATTTT. Residues: CASSYSGRGGTQYF.

The V gene is TRBV5-1, the J gene TRBJ2-5; 14 nucleotides align to TRBD2. This CDR3 is 16 amino acids long. V trimming: 3 bases; J trimming: 4 bases; junction bases outside the gene matches: 5. CDR1 and CDR2 from the germline V gene are SGHRS and YFSETQ. The CDR3 DNA is TGCGCCAGCAGCTCCCCCGGGACTAGCGGGAGAGAGACCCAGTACTTC. This gives the protein CASSSPGTSGRETQYF.

CDR3 nucleotide sequence: TGTGCCAGTAGTAGGACATCTAGCTCCTACAATGAGCAGTTCTTC. This codes for CASSRTSSSYNEQFF. The V and J genes are TRBV19 and TRBJ2-1; possibly TRBD1 for D (5 bases). Trimming removed 4 bases at V and 0 bases at J, with 10 bases between. CDR3 size: 15 residues. Germline CDR1 is LNHDA and CDR2 is SQIVND (reference sequence). Full variable domain (outside the CDR3, taken from reference TRBV19 and TRBJ2-1): DGGITQSPKYLFRKEGQNVTLSCEQNLNHDAMYWYRQDPGQGLRLIYYSQIVNDFQKGDIAEGYSVSREKKESFPLTVTSAQKNPTAFYLCASSRTSSSYNEQFFGPGTRLTVL.

J is TRBJ1-2 and V is TRBV29-1; D is perhaps TRBD1 (6 bases). This CDR3 is 10 amino acids long. Germline lookup yields CDR1 SQVTM and CDR2 ANQGSEA. V lost 7 bases and J 8 bases, leaving 11 bases between the germline ends. This chain's CDR3 is CSAGQKGYTF. CDR3 nucleotides: TGCAGCGCCGGACAGAAGGGCTACACCTTC.

The chain employs TRBV6-4 and TRBJ2-5, with 7 positions matching TRBD1. CDR1 is MRHNA and CDR2 is SNTAGT in the germline V gene. The CDR3 has 13 amino acids. The V gene end was trimmed by 5 bases and the J gene end by 3 bases; junction bases not matched to a gene: 3. In DNA form, the CDR3 reads TGTGCCAGCAGTATCACAGGGGAAGAGACCCAGTACTTC. Protein: CASSITGEETQYF.

J is TRBJ2-3 and V is TRBV27, with 12 positions matching TRBD2. CDR3 size: 14 residues. V lost 6 bases and J lost 8; bases outside the gene matches: 6. Germline values: CDR1 MNHEY, CDR2 SMNVEV (reference sequence). CDR3 nucleotide sequence: TGTGCCAGCAGCAAGACTAGCGGGAGTAGTACGCAGTATTTT. Encoded protein: CASSKTSGSSTQYF.

The rearrangement uses TRBV6-5 and TRBJ2-7; a weak D match, TRBD1 (6 bases). Trimming removed 0 bases from V and 7 bases from J, with 16 bases in between. Germline V gives CDR1 MNHEY, CDR2 SVGAGI. The CDR3 totals 15 residues. The CDR3 DNA reads as TGTGCCAGCAGTTACTCGAGTCAGGGGAGATTGGAGCAGTACTTC. This sequence encodes CASSYSSQGRLEQYF.

The gene calls are TRBV9 and TRBJ2-1; no clear D gene. This CDR3 is 14 amino acids long. With 0 bases removed from V and 8 bases from J, the gap between germline ends came to 12 bases. Germline CDR1 is SGDLS and CDR2 is YYNGEE. CDR3 bases: TGTGCCAGCAGCGTAGCACCAGCGTTCCATGAGCAGTTCTTC. Translation: CASSVAPAFHEQFF.